This T cell receptor beta chain stems from a study of T cell repertoires in cytomegalovirus infection. TCRdb independently ran MiXCR on the reads; one entry per CDR3 protein. This table has about half a million distinct CDR3 sequences, 33% appearing once. A remark on this clonotype: Its antigen is undetermined.

The V gene's germline CDR1 is KGHDR and CDR2 SFDVKD. The CDR3 covers 15 residues. The V end was cut by 8 bases, the J end by 5 bases, with 20 bases between. This sample comprised cultured PBMCs, obtained from culture after CMV antigen stimulation. The clonotype comes from a human donor in good health (CMV status not recorded). Some clones in this sample may be carry-over from other donors' samples. The chain links TRBV24-1 to TRBJ2-5, with D perhaps given as TRBD1 or TRBD2 (7 bases each). The CDR3 nucleotides are TGTGCCACCACCGATTCAGGGGGGGCAGGGGAGACCCAGTACTTC. Translating it yields CATTDSGGAGETQYF.